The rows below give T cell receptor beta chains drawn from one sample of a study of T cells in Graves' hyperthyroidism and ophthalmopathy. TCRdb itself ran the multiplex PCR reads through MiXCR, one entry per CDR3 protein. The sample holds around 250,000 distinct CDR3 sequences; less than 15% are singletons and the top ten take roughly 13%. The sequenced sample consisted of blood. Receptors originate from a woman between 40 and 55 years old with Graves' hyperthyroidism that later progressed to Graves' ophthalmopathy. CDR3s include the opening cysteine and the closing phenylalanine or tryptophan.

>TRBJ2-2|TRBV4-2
CASSEAGTRYTGELFF
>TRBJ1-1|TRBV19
CASRGATEAEAFF
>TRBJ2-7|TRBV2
CASMQWQGAYEQCF
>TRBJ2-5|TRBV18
CASSTLDAETQYF
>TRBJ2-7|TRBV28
CASSLAGTTREQYF
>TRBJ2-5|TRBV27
CASSKKSGLAGLGRTQYF
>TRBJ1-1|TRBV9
CASSVTGANTEAFF
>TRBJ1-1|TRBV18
CASSPSTRVNTEAFF
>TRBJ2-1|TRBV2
CASSVGRSYNEQFF
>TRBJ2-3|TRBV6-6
CASSYETSGSSDTQYF
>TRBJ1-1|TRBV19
CASTPFVTDTEAFF
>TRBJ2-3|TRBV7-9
CASSHGTSADTQYF
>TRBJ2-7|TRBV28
CASSFFGELRIEQYF
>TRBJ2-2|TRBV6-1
CASRHDRGNTGELFF
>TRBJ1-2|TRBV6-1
CASRSPGDGGYTF
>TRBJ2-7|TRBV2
CASSDIAYEQYF
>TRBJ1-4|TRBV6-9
CASPPGEEKLFF
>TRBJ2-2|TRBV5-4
CASSLRTGERNGELFF
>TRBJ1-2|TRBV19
CASSIPDSYGYTF
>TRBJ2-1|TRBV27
CASSKTTNNEQFF
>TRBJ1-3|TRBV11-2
CASSSARIYGNTIYF
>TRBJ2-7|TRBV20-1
CSARAKETGEAYEQYF
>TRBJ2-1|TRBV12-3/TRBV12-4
CASSFPTSGRGDEQFF
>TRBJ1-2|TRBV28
CASSFKGRSGYTF
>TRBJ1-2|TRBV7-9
CASSLARDRENYGYTF
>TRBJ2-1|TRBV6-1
CASSPRLVAGVQNEQFF
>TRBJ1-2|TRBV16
CASSPNRDGYTF
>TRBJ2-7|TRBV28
CASSLGIGTSGRAYEQYF
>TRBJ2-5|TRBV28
CASSLVGMEKTQYF
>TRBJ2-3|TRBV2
CASTSGEPQGYF
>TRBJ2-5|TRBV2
CASSRRTAAETQYF
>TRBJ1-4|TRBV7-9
CASSSDYEKLFF
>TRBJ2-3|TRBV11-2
CASSFGVLGTDTQYF
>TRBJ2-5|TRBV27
CASSLTRDKETQYF
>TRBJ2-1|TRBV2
CASRASGSGDEQFF
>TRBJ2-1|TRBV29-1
CSVARASYNEQFF